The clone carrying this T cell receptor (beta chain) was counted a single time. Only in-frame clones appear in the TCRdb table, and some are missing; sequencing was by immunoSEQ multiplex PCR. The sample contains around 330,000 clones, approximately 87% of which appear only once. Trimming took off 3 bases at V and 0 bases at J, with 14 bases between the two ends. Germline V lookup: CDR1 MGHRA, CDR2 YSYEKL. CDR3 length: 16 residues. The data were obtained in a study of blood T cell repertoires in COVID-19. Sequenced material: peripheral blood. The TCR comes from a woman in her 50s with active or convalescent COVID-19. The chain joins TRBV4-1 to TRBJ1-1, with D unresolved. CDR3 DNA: TGCGCCAGCAGCCATGGTGGCGGATTTCTGAACACTGAAGCTTTCTTT. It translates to CASSHGGGFLNTEAFF.